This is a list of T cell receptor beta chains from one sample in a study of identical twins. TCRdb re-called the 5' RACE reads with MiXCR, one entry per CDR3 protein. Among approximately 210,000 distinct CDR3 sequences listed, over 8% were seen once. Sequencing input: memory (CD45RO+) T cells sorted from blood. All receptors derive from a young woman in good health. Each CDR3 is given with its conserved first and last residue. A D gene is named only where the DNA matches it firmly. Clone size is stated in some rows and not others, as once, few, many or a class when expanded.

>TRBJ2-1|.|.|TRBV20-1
TGCAGTGCTAGCAGCGGACTTGGAGGGGATGAGCAGTTCTTC
CSASSGLGGDEQFF
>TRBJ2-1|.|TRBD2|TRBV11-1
TGTGCCAGCAGCTTAGGCCTAGCGGGGGGGCAGACCTACAATGAGCAGTTCTTC
CASSLGLAGGQTYNEQFF
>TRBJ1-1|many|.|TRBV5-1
TGCGCCAGCAGCTTCGGGACGCCGGCTGGGATGAACACTGAAGCTTTCTTT
CASSFGTPAGMNTEAFF
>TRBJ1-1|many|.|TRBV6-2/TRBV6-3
TGTGCCAGCAGTTACCGTACTGAAGCTTTCTTT
CASSYRTEAFF
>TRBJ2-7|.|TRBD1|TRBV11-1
TGTGCCAGCAGCTTCGGACAGGGGCAGCACCAACAAAGCAACGAGCAGTACTTC
CASSFGQGQHQQSNEQYF
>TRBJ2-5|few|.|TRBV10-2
TGCGCCAGCAGTGAGTCTCGGGAGACCCAGTACTTC
CASSESRETQYF
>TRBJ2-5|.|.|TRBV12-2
TGTGCAAGTCGCCCGAGCCCACGGCAGGGAGAGGAGACCCAGTACTTC
CASRPSPRQGEETQYF
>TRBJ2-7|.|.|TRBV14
TGTGCCAGCAGCCAACGAACGGGAGTATACGAGCAGTACTTC
CASSQRTGVYEQYF
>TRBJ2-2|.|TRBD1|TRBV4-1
TGCGCCAGCAGCCAAGAGGACAGGGAGACCGGGGAGCTGTTTTTT
CASSQEDRETGELFF
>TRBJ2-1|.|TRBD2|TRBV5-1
TGCGCCAGCAGCTTGGCGGCTAGCGGGAGGAGTAATGAGCAGTTCTTC
CASSLAASGRSNEQFF
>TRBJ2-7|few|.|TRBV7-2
TGTGCCAGCAGCTTAGACCTGCAGGGATCGTCCTACGAGCAGTACTTC
CASSLDLQGSSYEQYF
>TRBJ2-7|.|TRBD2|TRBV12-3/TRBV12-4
TGTGCCAGCAGTTCAGCGGGGGGGAGCTACGAGCAGTACTTC
CASSSAGGSYEQYF
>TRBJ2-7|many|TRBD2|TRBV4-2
TGTGCCAGCAGCCAAGGGGCAGCGGGGGGGCTAAACGAGCAGTACTTC
CASSQGAAGGLNEQYF
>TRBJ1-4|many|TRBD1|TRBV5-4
TGTGCCAGCGGGGACAGGAATAATGAAAAACTGTTTTTT
CASGDRNNEKLFF
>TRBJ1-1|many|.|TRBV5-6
TGTGCCAGCAGCTTGTTCCGCAGCCCTGAAGCTTTCTTT
CASSLFRSPEAFF
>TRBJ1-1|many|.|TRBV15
TGTGCCACCAGCAGAGATTGGATAGGGGGCACTGAAGCTTTCTTT
CATSRDWIGGTEAFF
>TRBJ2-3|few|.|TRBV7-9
TGTGCCAGCAGCTTAGCCAGGGGAGGAGATACGCAGTATTTT
CASSLARGGDTQYF
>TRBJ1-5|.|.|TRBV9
TGTGCCAGCAGCGCCGCTAATCAGCCCCAGCATTTT
CASSAANQPQHF
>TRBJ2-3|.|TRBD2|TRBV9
TGTGCCAGCAGCCCATCAGCGGGGGGGCTGGATACGCAGTATTTT
CASSPSAGGLDTQYF
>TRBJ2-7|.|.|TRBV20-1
TGCAGTGCCCCCGCACGACAGACCTACAATGAGCAGTACTTC
CSAPARQTYNEQYF
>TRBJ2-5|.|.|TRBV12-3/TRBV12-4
TGTGCCAGCAGTTTAGCAGGGACGGAGACCCAGTACTTC
CASSLAGTETQYF
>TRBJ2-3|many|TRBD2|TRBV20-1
TGCAGTGCTAGTCTGACTAGCGGGGGGACCTTAGATACGCAGTATTTT
CSASLTSGGTLDTQYF
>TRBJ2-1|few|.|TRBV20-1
TGCAGTGCTTCGTCGGTATCGGAAGCCTACAATGAGCAGTTCTTC
CSASSVSEAYNEQFF
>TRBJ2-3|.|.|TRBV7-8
TGTGCCAGCAGCTTTACGGGACCAGATACGCAGTATTTT
CASSFTGPDTQYF
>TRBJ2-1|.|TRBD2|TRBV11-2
TGTGCCAGCAGCTCCTCCAAGGGAGGGGCGGGAGTATCCTACAATGAGCAGTTCTTC
CASSSSKGGAGVSYNEQFF
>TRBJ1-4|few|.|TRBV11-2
TGTGCCAGCAGCCCAAGGGGTGAAAAACTGTTTTTT
CASSPRGEKLFF
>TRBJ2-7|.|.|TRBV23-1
TGCGCCAGCAGTCCCCCCGGGACCCTCTACGAGCAGTACTTC
CASSPPGTLYEQYF
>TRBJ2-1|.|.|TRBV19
TGTGCCAGTAGTAGGGGGCGGCAGGGAGGGCACAATGAGCAGTTCTTC
CASSRGRQGGHNEQFF
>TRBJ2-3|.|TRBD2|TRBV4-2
TGTGCCAGCAGCCAGACGAACAGCGGGGGGGCGGATACGCAGTATTTT
CASSQTNSGGADTQYF
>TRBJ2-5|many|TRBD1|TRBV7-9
TGTGCCAGCAGCTCGGGACAGGCTGGAGAGACCCAGTACTTC
CASSSGQAGETQYF
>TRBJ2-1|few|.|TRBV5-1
TGCGCCAGCAGCCGCACAGGGTTCAATGAGCAGTTCTTC
CASSRTGFNEQFF
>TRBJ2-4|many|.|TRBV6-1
TGTGCCAGCAGTCGCAGGGCCGGGTCCAAAAACATTCAGTACTTC
CASSRRAGSKNIQYF
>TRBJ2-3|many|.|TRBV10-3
TGTGCCATCCTCAGGGCTCTCACAGATACGCAGTATTTT
CAILRALTDTQYF
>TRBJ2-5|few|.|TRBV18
TGTGCCAGCTCGCAAGAACAAGAGACCCAGTACTTC
CASSQEQETQYF
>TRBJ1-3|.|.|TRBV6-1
TGTGCCAGCAGTGCGACAGCCTCTTCAACGGACACCATATATTTT
CASSATASSTDTIYF
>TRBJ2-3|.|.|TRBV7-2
TGTGCCAGCAGCTTATTTGGGAGTGGAGCAGATACGCAGTATTTT
CASSLFGSGADTQYF
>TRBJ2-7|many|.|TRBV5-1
TGCGCCAGCAGCCGAGGGGGGGAGAACAACCAGTACTTC
CASSRGGENNQYF
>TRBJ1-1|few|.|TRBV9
TGTGCCAGCAGCCCCCACGGGGGGGGGAATATGAACACTGAAGCTTTCTTT
CASSPHGGGNMNTEAFF
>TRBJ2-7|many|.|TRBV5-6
TGTGCCAGCAGCTTGTATGGGACGCTATCTTTCGAGCAGTACTTC
CASSLYGTLSFEQYF